This T cell receptor (beta chain) was captured in a study of blood T cell repertoires in COVID-19. Overall study: Specimens from acute and convalescent COVID-19 originated in the United States, Italy and Spain.

Clones were read by immunoSEQ multiplex PCR, and TCRdb kept only the in-frame ones, dropping some. The data hold more than 110,000 clones, with around 84% observed a single time. The sequence came from a human donor in a cohort sampled during active COVID-19. Source material: peripheral blood.

CDR3 residues: CASRAVSPTGELFF. The CDR3 DNA is TGTGCCAGTAGAGCGGTCAGCCCCACCGGGGAGCTGTTTTTT. This chain connects TRBV19 to TRBJ2-2, with a possible D match to TRBD2 (5 bases). Trimming stripped 6 bases from V and 4 bases from J, with 12 bases between. The length of the CDR3 is 14 residues. Germline V gene lookup returns CDR1 LNHDA and CDR2 SQIVND (reference sequence). Variable domain in full (rest from reference TRBV19 and TRBJ2-2): DGGITQSPKYLFRKEGQNVTLSCEQNLNHDAMYWYRQDPGQGLRLIYYSQIVNDFQKGDIAEGYSVSREKKESFPLTVTSAQKNPTAFYLCASRAVSPTGELFFGEGSRLTVL.